Listed here are 22 T cell receptor beta chains from one sample, sequenced in a study of STAT5B mutations in CD4+ large granular lymphocyte leukemia. The assay was immunoSEQ multiplex PCR, and TCRdb's table has in-frame clones only and misses some. Of 45,000 to 50,000 clones listed, 80% to 85% are singletons. The specimen was CD4+ T cells from blood buffy coats. The receptors come from a human donor in good health.

The chain is built from TRBV5-1 and TRBJ2-2; D possibly corresponds to TRBD1 (6 bases). Trimming removed 3 bases at V and 3 bases at J, with 21 bases between. Looked up from germline, CDR1 is SGHRS and CDR2 is YFSETQ. CDR3 length: 18 residues. The CDR3 loop reads CASSSGKTTGVYTGELFF. The CDR3 nucleotides read TGCGCCAGCAGCTCGGGAAAGACGACAGGTGTTTACACCGGGGAGCTGTTTTTT.

The genes are TRBV28 and TRBJ2-7; no definite D call. The CDR3 consists of 14 residues. The germline V gene has CDR1 MDHEN and CDR2 SYDVKM. V gave up 7 bases and J gave up 3 bases, with 16 bases separating them. In DNA, the CDR3 is TGTGCCAGCAATTCCAACCCTAGAGGCTACGAGCAGTACTTC. As protein: CASNSNPRGYEQYF.

The chain joins TRBV6-1 to TRBJ1-1; no reliable D call. CDR1 is MNHNS, CDR2 SASEGT, per germline. The CDR3 has 14 residues. The V end was cut by 1 base, the J end by 0 bases, with 6 bases between. Here the CDR3 DNA reads TGTGCCAGCAGTGAAGGTGGGTTGAACACTGAAGCTTTCTTT. Translated: CASSEGGLNTEAFF.

This clone was recorded a few times. The chain combines TRBV7-9 with TRBJ1-6, with TRBD1 matching 7 bases. Germline V gene data show CDR1 as SEHNR and CDR2 as FQNEAQ (reference sequence). This CDR3 has 14 residues. V was clipped by 5 bases and J by 10 bases; unmatched bases: 8. The CDR3 loop is CASSPTGMGSPLHF. The CDR3 region has the DNA TGTGCCAGCAGCCCGACAGGGATGGGCTCACCCCTCCACTTT.

The V and J genes are TRBV2 and TRBJ1-5; possibly TRBD1 for D (6 bases). Trimming left V 5 bases short and J 6 bases short, with 14 bases between. Germline V gene data show CDR1 as SNHLY and CDR2 as FYNNEI. The CDR3 is 14 amino acids. The CDR3 here is CASSQQGGAQPQHF. The CDR3 DNA sequence: TGTGCCAGCAGTCAACAGGGAGGGGCTCAGCCCCAGCATTTT.

This chain connects TRBV7-2 to TRBJ1-2; D possibly corresponds to TRBD1 (5 bases). Germline V gene lookup returns CDR1 SGHTA and CDR2 FQGNSA. The germline V and J ends were trimmed by 1 base and 6 bases, with 18 bases remaining between them. The length of the CDR3 is 16 residues. The CDR3 spells CASSLVGGTIGNGYTF. The CDR3, as DNA: TGTGCCAGCAGCTTAGTGGGGGGAACGATCGGGAATGGCTACACCTTC.

In this sample, this clone turned up a few times. This chain joins TRBV7-6 and TRBJ2-7, with 12 bases aligning to TRBD2. Germline values: CDR1 SGHVS, CDR2 FNYEAQ. J was trimmed by 0 bases and V by 3 bases; bases with no gene match: 0. The CDR3 is 15 residues long. CDR3 sequence reads: CASSLTSGSSYEQYF. The CDR3 bases are TGTGCCAGCAGCTTGACTAGCGGGAGCTCCTACGAGCAGTACTTC.

The chain combines TRBV5-4 with TRBJ1-4, with 9 bases fitting TRBD1. The ends lost 2 bases at V and 5 bases at J; junction bases unmatched: 7. Germline V gene lookup returns CDR1 SGHNT and CDR2 YYREEE (reference sequence). The CDR3 is 16 residues long. CDR3 region: CASSLRRGTGNEKLFF. The CDR3 nucleotides are TGTGCCAGCAGCTTAAGGCGAGGGACAGGGAATGAAAAACTGTTTTTT.

This chain links TRBV10-3 with TRBJ2-7; D is undetermined. The germline V gene has CDR1 ENHRY and CDR2 SYGVKD. The CDR3 length is 16 residues. The V end lost 3 bases, the J end lost 0 bases, and 15 bases lay between the germline ends. The CDR3 DNA reads as TGTGCCATCAGTGATGTAGGCGGCCGAAGCTCCTACGAGCAGTACTTC. It translates to CAISDVGGRSSYEQYF.

This chain joins TRBV6-5 and TRBJ2-1; 7 bases agree with TRBD1. The CDR3 is 16 amino acids. The V segment lost 0 bases and the J segment 6 bases; nucleotides outside the gene matches: 8. Germline CDR1 MNHEY, CDR2 SVGAGI. The CDR3 sequence is CASSYSKRTGGNEQFF. In DNA, the CDR3 is TGTGCCAGCAGTTACTCCAAACGGACAGGTGGCAATGAGCAGTTCTTC.

The chain is built from TRBV6-5 and TRBJ2-1; 7 nucleotides line up with TRBD2. J gave up 8 bases and V 5 bases, and 6 bases lay outside the gene matches. Per the germline V gene, CDR1 is MNHEY and CDR2 is SVGAGI. The CDR3 has 13 residues. The CDR3 bases are TGTGCCAGCAGTCAAGGACTAGGGTATGAGCAGTTCTTC. Protein: CASSQGLGYEQFF.

This chain uses TRBV10-2 with TRBJ2-7; D perhaps matches TRBD2 (7 bases). The germline V and J ends were trimmed by 5 bases and 0 bases, with 14 bases remaining between them. CDR3 size: 15 residues. Germline CDR1 is WSHSY and CDR2 is SAAADI. The CDR3 spells CASSSGGTRSYEQYF. CDR3 nucleotide sequence: TGCGCCAGCAGTTCGGGGGGCACTCGCTCCTACGAGCAGTACTTC.

The genes are TRBV5-1 and TRBJ2-7; D is unclear. V was cut by 0 bases and J by 3 bases, with 4 bases left in between. The CDR3 is made up of 12 amino acids. Germline values: CDR1 SGHRS, CDR2 YFSETQ. CDR3 DNA sequence: TGCGCCAGCAGCTTGGACTTCTACGAGCAGTACTTC. It yields the protein CASSLDFYEQYF.

The table lists this clone with a few counts. The gene calls are TRBV6-1 and TRBJ1-2, with a tentative D call TRBD1 (5 bases). Trimming took off 1 base at V and 3 bases at J, with 12 bases between the two ends. Germline loops: CDR1 MNHNS, CDR2 SASEGT. This CDR3 is 15 amino acids long. The CDR3 region has the DNA TGTGCCAGCAGTGAAGTGCAGGGCAGAGACTATGGCTACACCTTC. Translation: CASSEVQGRDYGYTF.

The V call is TRBV5-5, the J call TRBJ1-1, with D tentatively TRBD1 (5 bases). V lost 4 bases and J 1 base, leaving 14 bases between the germline ends. The CDR3 is 15 amino acids. Looked up from germline, CDR1 is SGHKS and CDR2 is YYEKEE (reference sequence). CDR3 DNA: TGTGCCAGCAGCCTAACCTACGACAGGAACACTGAAGCTTTCTTT. Amino acids: CASSLTYDRNTEAFF.

The gene calls are TRBV10-3 and TRBJ1-1, with D possibly being TRBD1 (6 bases). V was pared by 7 bases and J by 8 bases, with 17 bases between. The CDR3 consists of 13 residues. Germline-derived CDR1 and CDR2 are ENHRY and SYGVKD. The CDR3 nucleotides read TGTGCCATCAACCAAGGTGGGACACCAGAAGCTTTCTTT. Amino acids: CAINQGGTPEAFF.

The chain carries TRBV10-1 and TRBJ1-1, with 7 nucleotides matching TRBD1. CDR1 and CDR2 from the germline V gene are WNHNN and SYGVQD (reference sequence). This CDR3 has 12 amino acids. With 5 bases clipped from V and 5 bases from J, the junction kept 2 bases outside the gene matches. CDR3 in amino acids: CASSQGGTEAFF. CDR3 coding DNA: TGCGCCAGCAGTCAGGGGGGAACTGAAGCTTTCTTT.

The chain couples TRBV6-5 to TRBJ1-2; 7 nucleotides agree with TRBD1. V shed 8 bases and J 6 bases; nucleotides not matched to a gene: 9. The CDR3 spans 13 residues. Looked up from germline, CDR1 is MNHEY and CDR2 is SVGAGI. The CDR3 region is CASGSGGRDGYTF. DNA of the CDR3: TGTGCCAGCGGCTCAGGGGGAAGAGATGGCTACACCTTC.

The chain joins TRBV11-2 to TRBJ2-3; D remains ambiguous. Trimming removed 0 bases from V and 0 bases from J, with 7 bases in between. The CDR3 spans 15 residues. CDR1 is SGHAT and CDR2 is FQNNGV in the germline V gene. CDR3 in DNA: TGTGCCAGCAGCTTAGAGTACGCGAGCACAGATACGCAGTATTTT. Translating gives CASSLEYASTDTQYF.

V gene TRBV30 combines with J gene TRBJ2-5; maybe TRBD1 (6 bases). Germline-derived CDR1 and CDR2 are GTSNPN and SVGIG (reference sequence). The CDR3 is 15 residues long. V shed 0 bases and J shed 2 bases, with 13 bases lying between them. In DNA form, the CDR3 reads TGTGCCTGGAGTGTACGGCAGGGGTGGCAAGAGACCCAGTACTTC. Residues: CAWSVRQGWQETQYF. Looking up the rest from reference TRBV30 and TRBJ2-5 gives the full variable domain: SQTIHQWPATLVQPVGSPLSLECTVEGTSNPNLYWYRQAAGRGLQLLFYSVGIGQISSEVPQNLSASRPQDRQFILSSKKLLLSDSGFYLCAWSVRQGWQETQYFGPGTRLLVL.

V and J are TRBV6-4 and TRBJ2-1; D assignment may be TRBD1 or TRBD2 (5 bases each). This CDR3 has 13 residues. The V end was cut by 0 bases, the J end by 10 bases, with 10 bases between. Germline lookup yields CDR1 MRHNA and CDR2 SNTAGT. CDR3 in amino acids: CASSDSPEGEQFF. The CDR3 DNA reads as TGTGCCAGCAGTGACTCCCCAGAGGGGGAGCAGTTCTTC.

The chain couples TRBV7-9 to TRBJ2-7; D perhaps matches TRBD1 (7 bases). CDR1 is SEHNR and CDR2 is FQNEAQ in the germline V gene (reference sequence). Trimming left V 7 bases short and J 0 bases short, with 25 bases between. The CDR3 sequence is 18 residues long. CDR3 bases: TGTGCCAGCATCCCAAGCGGGCAGGGGGTGGGGAGCTCCTACGAGCAGTACTTC. This codes for CASIPSGQGVGSSYEQYF.